This T cell receptor (beta chain) was sequenced during a study of cytomegalovirus exposure and HLA in healthy donors (TCRdb year 2017). In the study overall: A later analysis indicated that the 90 to 150 validation repertoires were generated on the platform also employed for the approximately 700 repertoires of the first cohort. To predict cytomegalovirus infection status, the study combined high-throughput TCR immunosequencing, statistical association of individual TCRs with disease status, and machine learning. The study aimed to test whether signatures of past pathogen exposure could be identified by cataloging public T cell receptors. In addition to the first cohort of 666 subjects, a separate validation cohort of 120 different subjects was used.

Receptors were amplified or captured by the immunoSEQ multiplex PCR assay. As for how the authors treated the data: A statistical classification framework was developed to diagnose cytomegalovirus status using the catalog of TCR beta chain sequences. What TCRdb holds here is the immuneACCESS table cut down to in-frame rearrangements. Part of the clones is not present; checked against another copy, under half of the missing clones reflect an unresolved V gene, and the others are unexplained. V, J and clone size are taken as reported in that table, and D and trimming were inferred from the DNA itself. For this sample there are more than 90,000 clones; approximately 95% appear just once. The top ten clonotypes cover about 1.1% of the sample. From the cysteine through the phenylalanine, the CDR3 covers 13 amino acids. Only the CDR3 portion is preserved as DNA: 39 bases, with reading frame beginning at the first base. The germline V gene (reference sequence) specifies LNHDA as CDR1 and SQIVND as CDR2. Trimming takes 6 bases from V and 3 bases from J, and the germline ends sit 11 bases apart.

Points the paper makes about the study in general: It was suggested by the authors that the approach could potentially be generalized to other disease states and immunological phenotypes. A few of the identified cytomegalovirus-associated TCR beta chains were confirmed in vitro to be specific for cytomegalovirus antigens. Cytomegalovirus status was reported to be diagnosed by the classifier with high specificity and sensitivity in both the original and validation cohorts. Of the cluster scores, 94% were above 0 in a later analysis, which found that TCRs clustered in the first cohort also tended to co-occur in the 130 or so validation repertoires. Across donors, most TCR sequences were observed very rarely, whereas some public TCRs were present in many individuals. In the study, approximately 160 TCR beta chains were listed as associated with cytomegalovirus. All 120 or so repertoires were used to score co-occurrence in the validation cohort in a later analysis, because that analysis had no HLA typing for the cohort.

The donors belonged to the validation cohort of about 120 subjects, which was separate from the roughly 670-subject first cohort. At least ten counts were recorded for this clone. Its antigen is not yet known. The input lacks base qualities; no much larger clone sits a single base away. Recombination connected TRBV19 to TRBJ2-5; the D gene is perhaps TRBD2, on 6 matching bases. The receptor's source is a woman aged 25 to 39 in good health and CMV-seropositive. Sequenced sample: PBMCs. The nucleotide sequence is given as TGTGCCAGTAGCGGGAGCGTTGAAGAGACCCAGTACTTC. It encodes CASSGSVEETQYF. Extended through the reference TRBV19 and TRBJ2-5 proteins, this CDR3 yields the full variable domain: DGGITQSPKYLFRKEGQNVTLSCEQNLNHDAMYWYRQDPGQGLRLIYYSQIVNDFQKGDIAEGYSVSREKKESFPLTVTSAQKNPTAFYLCASSGSVEETQYFGPGTRLLVL.